This is a list of T cell receptor beta chains from one sample in a study of cytomegalovirus exposure and HLA in healthy donors. Profiled with immunoSEQ multiplex PCR; TCRdb holds only in-frame clones, not every one. The repertoire holds 52,000 or so clones, with approximately 78% as singletons. The specimen sequenced was PBMCs. Receptors were obtained from a female donor in good health and CMV-seronegative. CDR3s include the opening cysteine and the closing phenylalanine or tryptophan. D genes are given only for firm matches. Expanded clones get a size class; other rows say once, few or many, or leave the size out.

cdr3_aa: CASKIRDSAGETQYF
cdr3_nt: TGTGCCAGCAAAATCCGGGACTCAGCGGGGGAGACCCAGTACTTC
v_call: TRBV2
d_call: TRBD2
j_call: TRBJ2-5
clone_size: few

cdr3_aa: CASSWTGENSPLHF
cdr3_nt: TGCGCCAGCAGCTGGACAGGCGAGAATTCACCCCTCCACTTT
v_call: TRBV5-1
d_call: TRBD1
j_call: TRBJ1-6
clone_size: few

cdr3_aa: CASSQDRGGYNSPLHF
cdr3_nt: TGTGCCAGCAGCCAAGATCGTGGGGGGTACAATTCACCCCTCCACTTT
v_call: TRBV14
d_call: NA
j_call: TRBJ1-6
clone_size: NA

cdr3_aa: CASSFGHATNEKLFF
cdr3_nt: TGTGCCAGCAGTTTCGGACATGCAACTAATGAAAAACTGTTTTTT
v_call: TRBV13
d_call: NA
j_call: TRBJ1-4
clone_size: NA

cdr3_aa: CASGLGTGIRSNQPQHF
cdr3_nt: TGTGCTAGTGGTTTGGGGACAGGGATACGGAGCAATCAGCCCCAGCATTTT
v_call: TRBV12-5
d_call: TRBD1
j_call: TRBJ1-5
clone_size: NA

cdr3_aa: CASSSRDMAGYNEQFF
cdr3_nt: TGTGCCAGCAGCTCCAGGGACATGGCCGGGTACAATGAGCAGTTCTTC
v_call: TRBV13
d_call: NA
j_call: TRBJ2-1
clone_size: NA

cdr3_aa: CASRDRTGNNSPLHF
cdr3_nt: TGTGCCAGCAGGGATAGGACAGGGAATAATTCACCCCTCCACTTT
v_call: TRBV2
d_call: TRBD1
j_call: TRBJ1-6
clone_size: once

cdr3_aa: CASSNSVNEQFF
cdr3_nt: TGTGCCAGCAGCAATAGCGTAAATGAGCAGTTCTTC
v_call: TRBV6-1
d_call: NA
j_call: TRBJ2-1
clone_size: few

cdr3_aa: CATSGGGQYNEQFF
cdr3_nt: TGTGCCACCAGCGGGGGGGGACAATACAATGAGCAGTTCTTC
v_call: TRBV15
d_call: NA
j_call: TRBJ2-1
clone_size: NA

cdr3_aa: CASSLVGQTLGNEQFF
cdr3_nt: TGTGCCAGCAGCTTAGTCGGACAGACCCTCGGCAATGAGCAGTTCTTC
v_call: TRBV11-2
d_call: NA
j_call: TRBJ2-1
clone_size: NA

cdr3_aa: CASSVGDTLNTEAFF
cdr3_nt: TGTGCCAGCAGCGTAGGGGACACCCTGAACACTGAAGCTTTCTTT
v_call: TRBV7-9
d_call: NA
j_call: TRBJ1-1
clone_size: NA

cdr3_aa: CASSLLMAQGNTF
cdr3_nt: TGTGCCAGCAGCTTGCTAATGGCACAGGGGAACACCTTC
v_call: TRBV5-5
d_call: TRBD1
j_call: TRBJ1-2
clone_size: NA

cdr3_aa: CASSEAWGLAYNEQFF
cdr3_nt: TGTGCCAGCAGTGAAGCTTGGGGACTAGCCTACAATGAGCAGTTCTTC
v_call: TRBV6-1
d_call: TRBD2
j_call: TRBJ2-1
clone_size: few

cdr3_aa: CAWSRGQVGSYEQYF
cdr3_nt: TGTGCCTGGAGTAGAGGACAGGTCGGCTCCTACGAGCAGTACTTC
v_call: TRBV30
d_call: TRBD1
j_call: TRBJ2-7
clone_size: NA

cdr3_aa: CASSLTGYTGELFF
cdr3_nt: TGTGCCAGCAGCTTAACAGGTTATACCGGGGAGCTGTTTTTT
v_call: TRBV7-2
d_call: NA
j_call: TRBJ2-2
clone_size: NA

cdr3_aa: CASSLKEPADSPLHF
cdr3_nt: TGCGCCAGCAGCTTGAAAGAGCCAGCGGATTCACCCCTCCACTTT
v_call: TRBV5-1
d_call: NA
j_call: TRBJ1-6
clone_size: few

cdr3_aa: CAWSVLDREAFF
cdr3_nt: TGTGCCTGGAGTGTACTAGACAGGGAAGCTTTCTTT
v_call: TRBV30
d_call: NA
j_call: TRBJ1-1
clone_size: few

cdr3_aa: CASSIGQGTNNEQYF
cdr3_nt: TGTGCCAGCAGCATTGGACAGGGTACTAACAACGAGCAGTACTTC
v_call: TRBV5-5
d_call: TRBD1
j_call: TRBJ2-7
clone_size: NA

cdr3_aa: CASSPTANSGNTIYF
cdr3_nt: TGTGCCAGCTCACCGACTGCTAACTCTGGAAACACCATATATTTT
v_call: TRBV18
d_call: NA
j_call: TRBJ1-3
clone_size: NA

cdr3_aa: CSAWTSGETQYF
cdr3_nt: TGCAGCGCTTGGACTAGTGGGGAGACCCAGTACTTC
v_call: TRBV29-1
d_call: TRBD2
j_call: TRBJ2-5
clone_size: NA

cdr3_aa: CASSLALGGGYTF
cdr3_nt: TGTGCCAGCAGCTTAGCTCTCGGGGGTGGCTACACCTTC
v_call: TRBV7-9
d_call: NA
j_call: TRBJ1-2
clone_size: NA

cdr3_aa: CASSLTGDNGYTF
cdr3_nt: TGCGCCAGCAGCTTGACCGGAGATAATGGCTACACCTTC
v_call: TRBV5-1
d_call: NA
j_call: TRBJ1-2
clone_size: once

cdr3_aa: CSVVTHRGHYEQYF
cdr3_nt: TGCAGCGTTGTAACTCACAGGGGGCACTACGAGCAGTACTTC
v_call: TRBV29-1
d_call: TRBD1
j_call: TRBJ2-7
clone_size: NA

cdr3_aa: CASSAWGQGSGANVLTF
cdr3_nt: TGTGCCAGCAGTGCCTGGGGACAGGGTTCTGGGGCCAACGTCCTGACTTTC
v_call: TRBV25-1
d_call: TRBD1
j_call: TRBJ2-6
clone_size: NA

cdr3_aa: CASSLSGDTGELFF
cdr3_nt: TGCGCCAGCAGCCTTAGCGGCGACACCGGGGAGCTGTTTTTT
v_call: TRBV5-1
d_call: NA
j_call: TRBJ2-2
clone_size: NA

cdr3_aa: CASSPPGTAGLQYF
cdr3_nt: TGTGCCAGCAGCCCTCCTGGGACTGCCGGTCTGCAGTACTTC
v_call: TRBV9
d_call: NA
j_call: TRBJ2-7
clone_size: NA

cdr3_aa: CASSMPGGREQYF
cdr3_nt: TGTGCCAGCAGCATGCCCGGGGGTCGGGAGCAGTACTTC
v_call: TRBV7-9
d_call: NA
j_call: TRBJ2-7
clone_size: NA

cdr3_aa: CASSGQNYEQYF
cdr3_nt: TGTGCCAGCAGTGGACAGAACTACGAGCAGTACTTC
v_call: TRBV25-1
d_call: NA
j_call: TRBJ2-7
clone_size: few

cdr3_aa: CASSPGTAGGRNTEAFF
cdr3_nt: TGTGCCAGCTCCCCCGGGACAGCGGGGGGTAGGAACACTGAAGCTTTCTTT
v_call: TRBV18
d_call: TRBD1
j_call: TRBJ1-1
clone_size: NA

cdr3_aa: CASSQDRRGYNSPLHF
cdr3_nt: TGTGCCAGCAGCCAAGACAGGCGGGGGTATAATTCACCCCTCCACTTT
v_call: TRBV4-2
d_call: NA
j_call: TRBJ1-6
clone_size: NA

cdr3_aa: CASSQEGLGHNEQFF
cdr3_nt: TGTGCCAGCAGCCAAGAGGGGCTCGGCCACAATGAGCAGTTCTTC
v_call: TRBV14
d_call: NA
j_call: TRBJ2-1
clone_size: NA

cdr3_aa: CASSEVGQSNSPLHF
cdr3_nt: TGTGCCAGCAGTGAAGTGGGACAGAGCAATTCACCCCTCCACTTT
v_call: TRBV6-1
d_call: TRBD1
j_call: TRBJ1-6
clone_size: NA

cdr3_aa: CASSHLAGVSYEQYF
cdr3_nt: TGTGCCAGCAGCCATCTAGCGGGGGTGAGTTACGAGCAGTACTTC
v_call: TRBV5-6
d_call: TRBD2
j_call: TRBJ2-7
clone_size: NA

cdr3_aa: CSASVGGYTF
cdr3_nt: TGCAGTGCTAGCGTCGGGGGCTACACCTTC
v_call: TRBV20-1
d_call: NA
j_call: TRBJ1-2
clone_size: NA

cdr3_aa: CAISTTGGLHHNEQFF
cdr3_nt: TGTGCCATCAGTACCACGGGCGGACTTCACCACAATGAGCAGTTCTTC
v_call: TRBV10-3
d_call: NA
j_call: TRBJ2-1
clone_size: few

cdr3_aa: CASNNRGGGDTQYF
cdr3_nt: TGTGCCAGCAATAACCGGGGGGGAGGAGATACGCAGTATTTT
v_call: TRBV2
d_call: TRBD2
j_call: TRBJ2-3
clone_size: NA

cdr3_aa: CASSSGTGGRVEQYF
cdr3_nt: TGCGCCAGCAGCTCCGGGACAGGGGGCCGTGTCGAGCAGTACTTC
v_call: TRBV5-1
d_call: TRBD1
j_call: TRBJ2-7
clone_size: NA